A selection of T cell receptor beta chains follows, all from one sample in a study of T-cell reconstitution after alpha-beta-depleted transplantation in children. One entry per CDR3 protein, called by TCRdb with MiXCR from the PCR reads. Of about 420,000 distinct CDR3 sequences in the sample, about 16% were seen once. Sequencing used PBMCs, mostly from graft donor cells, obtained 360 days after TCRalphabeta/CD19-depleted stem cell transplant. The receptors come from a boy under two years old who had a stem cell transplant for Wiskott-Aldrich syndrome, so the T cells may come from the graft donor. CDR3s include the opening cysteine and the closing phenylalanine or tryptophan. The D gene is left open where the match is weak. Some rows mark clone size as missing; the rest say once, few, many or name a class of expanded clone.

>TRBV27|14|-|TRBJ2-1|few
CASTPPGGHNEQFF
TGTGCCAGCACCCCCCCCGGGGGGCACAATGAGCAGTTCTTC
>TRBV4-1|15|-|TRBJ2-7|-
CASSPQNREIYEQYF
TGCGCCAGCAGCCCCCAAAACAGGGAAATCTACGAGCAGTACTTC
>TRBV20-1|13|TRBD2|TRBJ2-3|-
CSAPGGSSDTQYF
TGCAGTGCGCCAGGCGGGAGTTCAGATACGCAGTATTTT
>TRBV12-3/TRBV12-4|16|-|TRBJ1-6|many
CASSLGGFSYNSPLHF
TGTGCCAGCAGTTTGGGAGGGTTCTCCTATAATTCACCCCTCCACTTT
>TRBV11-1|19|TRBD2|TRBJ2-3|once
CASSLAKHGTKTSTDTQYF
TGTGCCAGCAGCTTAGCAAAGCACGGGACTAAAACTAGCACAGATACGCAGTATTTT
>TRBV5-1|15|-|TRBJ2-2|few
CASSLVSRGTGELFF
TGCGCCAGCAGCTTGGTGAGCAGAGGGACCGGGGAGCTGTTTTTT
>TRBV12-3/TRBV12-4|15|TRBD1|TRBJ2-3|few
CASSPRQGGTDTQYF
TGTGCCAGCAGTCCCCGACAGGGCGGAACAGATACGCAGTATTTT
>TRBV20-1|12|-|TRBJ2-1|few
CSAMIPRIEQFF
TGCAGTGCCATGATACCGCGGATTGAGCAGTTCTTC
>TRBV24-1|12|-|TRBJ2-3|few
CATSRNTDTQYF
TGTGCCACCAGTAGGAACACAGATACGCAGTATTTT
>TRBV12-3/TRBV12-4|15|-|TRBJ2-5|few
CASSFIHGIQETQYF
TGTGCCAGCAGTTTCATTCACGGAATCCAAGAGACCCAGTACTTC
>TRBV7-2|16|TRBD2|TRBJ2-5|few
CASSYWTSGSQETQYF
TGTGCCAGCAGCTACTGGACTAGCGGGAGCCAAGAGACCCAGTACTTC
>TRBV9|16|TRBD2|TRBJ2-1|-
CASSVAGGSSYNEQFF
TGTGCCAGCAGCGTAGCGGGCGGGAGCTCCTACAATGAGCAGTTCTTC
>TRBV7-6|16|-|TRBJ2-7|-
CASSVGGPGDSYEQYF
TGTGCCAGCAGCGTAGGGGGGCCAGGGGACTCCTACGAGCAGTACTTC
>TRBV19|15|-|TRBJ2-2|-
CASSIFGGNTGELFF
TGTGCCAGTAGTATTTTTGGGGGAAACACCGGGGAGCTGTTTTTT
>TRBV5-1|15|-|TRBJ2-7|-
CASSFGERALDEQYF
TGCGCCAGCAGCTTTGGGGAAAGGGCCTTGGACGAGCAGTACTTC
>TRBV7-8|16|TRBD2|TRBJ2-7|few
CASSSRTSGSTYEQYF
TGTGCCAGCAGCTCCCGAACTAGCGGGAGTACCTACGAGCAGTACTTC